What follows are 26 T cell receptor beta chains derived from one specimen sequenced in a study of CD8+ T cells in alopecia areata. cDNA prepared by RNA extraction and subsequent reverse transcription served as the template for sequencing. The data were produced by immunoSEQ multiplex PCR, yet TCRdb's version contains in-frame clones alone and is incomplete. The sample records roughly 92,000 clones, around 70% being singletons. The treatment: oral pan-JAK inhibitor, 5-10 mg twice daily. The input for sequencing was CD8+ T cells sorted from blood, taken between weeks 44 and 45, from a patient treated with tofacitinib. Every receptor here comes from a human donor with alopecia areata.

This clone occurred once. The chain couples TRBV7-9 to TRBJ2-7; D ambiguous. V shed 5 bases and J shed 2 bases, with 13 bases lying between them. Germline values: CDR1 SEHNR, CDR2 FQNEAQ (reference sequence). The CDR3 consists of 14 residues. CDR3 residues: CASSPEADPYEQYF. CDR3 nucleotide sequence: TGTGCCAGCAGCCCCGAGGCGGACCCCTACGAGCAGTACTTC.

The J gene is TRBJ1-1, the V gene TRBV30; 8 nucleotides agree with TRBD1. This CDR3 contains 14 residues. CDR1 and CDR2 (germline): GTSNPN, SVGIG (reference sequence). V lost 3 bases and J lost 2; bases outside the gene matches: 5. The CDR3 sequence: CAWSLGQVNTEAFF. CDR3 nucleotides: TGTGCCTGGAGCCTGGGACAGGTAAACACTGAAGCTTTCTTT.

The chain combines TRBV9 with TRBJ1-1, with D uncertain. Looked up from germline, CDR1 is SGDLS and CDR2 is YYNGEE. The CDR3 has 14 amino acids. Trimming removed 0 bases from V and 2 bases from J, with 8 bases in between. CDR3 residues: CASSVALSNTEAFF. The CDR3 DNA sequence: TGTGCCAGCAGCGTAGCCCTATCTAACACTGAAGCTTTCTTT.

The chain combines TRBV14 with TRBJ1-4, with no clear D. The CDR3 has 11 residues. Trimming took 6 bases from V and 10 from J, leaving 9 bases between them. CDR1 is SGHDN, CDR2 FVKESK, per germline. CDR3 bases: TGTGCCAGCAGGCGGTCAGGAAAACTGTTTTTT. Translating it yields CASRRSGKLFF.

J is TRBJ2-7 and V is TRBV27; D gene ambiguous. This CDR3 spans 11 amino acids. Deletions cut 6 bases from V and 6 bases from J, with 9 bases between. Germline V lookup: CDR1 MNHEY, CDR2 SMNVEV (reference sequence). The CDR3 nucleotides are TGTGCCAGCAGAGTTGCCGGCGAGCAGTACTTC. This encodes CASRVAGEQYF.

The chain carries TRBV6-6 and TRBJ1-1, with D uncertain. V gave up 0 bases and J gave up 8 bases, with 10 bases separating them. This CDR3 region has 13 residues. Germline CDR1 is MNHNY and CDR2 is SVGAGI (reference sequence). CDR3 sequence reads: CASSYSSPGEAFF. The CDR3 DNA sequence: TGTGCCAGCAGTTACTCGTCCCCGGGGGAAGCTTTCTTT.

To note about this clone: Other DNA sequences in this specimen translate into the identical CDR3. The chain recombines TRBV27 with TRBJ2-7, with D perhaps matching TRBD2 (5 bases). The CDR3 totals 13 residues. The ends were cut back, 5 bases at V and 2 bases at J, with 10 bases in the middle. Germline loops: CDR1 MNHEY, CDR2 SMNVEV (reference sequence). Written as DNA, the CDR3 is TGTGCCAGCAGTCCGCGGGCAGCCTACGAGCAGTACTTC. This sequence encodes CASSPRAAYEQYF.

This clone occurred a few times. V and J are TRBV7-2 and TRBJ2-2; D is unresolved. The CDR3 length is 13 residues. V was pared by 1 base and J by 7 bases, with 7 bases between. CDR1 SGHTA and CDR2 FQGNSA come from the germline V gene. For the CDR3, the DNA is TGTGCCAGCAGCTTAGGGGGTAACGGGGAGCTGTTTTTT. Protein: CASSLGGNGELFF.

The chain employs TRBV29-1 and TRBJ2-2; TRBD1 agrees at 7 bases. Per the germline V gene, CDR1 is SQVTM and CDR2 is ANQGSEA. This CDR3 contains 13 residues. Trimming took 7 bases from V and 6 from J; bases not matched to a gene: 8. CDR3 coding DNA: TGCAGCGCTCGGATTACAGGGGCCGGGGAGCTGTTTTTT. It codes for CSARITGAGELFF.

J is TRBJ1-1 and V is TRBV6-1; a weak D match, TRBD1 (6 bases). The ends were cut back, 6 bases at V and 4 bases at J, with 12 bases in the middle. Germline CDR1 is MNHNS and CDR2 is SASEGT. The CDR3 length is 13 residues. The CDR3 loop is CASRSRGATEAFF. For the CDR3, the DNA is TGTGCCAGCAGATCCAGGGGCGCCACTGAAGCTTTCTTT.

This chain links TRBV5-1 with TRBJ2-1, with a possible D match to TRBD1 (6 bases). The CDR3 covers 15 residues. CDR1 is SGHRS and CDR2 is YFSETQ in the germline V gene. V was pared by 3 bases and J by 3 bases, with 13 bases between. This CDR3 is CASSSGTPLYNEQFF. As DNA, the CDR3 is TGCGCCAGCAGCTCCGGGACACCCCTCTACAATGAGCAGTTCTTC.

The gene calls are TRBV30 and TRBJ1-2, with D hard to call. This CDR3 is built from 12 residues. V lost 2 bases, J lost 8 bases, and 12 bases lay in between. From germline, CDR1 is GTSNPN and CDR2 SVGIG (reference sequence). For the CDR3, the DNA is TGTGCCTGGAGTTTGGGGAAAAACGGCTACACCTTC. As protein: CAWSLGKNGYTF.

This clone was recorded a few times. V gene TRBV27 combines with J gene TRBJ1-4; the match to TRBD1 covers 10 bases. The V segment lost 5 bases and the J segment 8 bases; nucleotides outside the gene matches: 8. Per germline, CDR1 MNHEY and CDR2 SMNVEV (reference sequence). This CDR3 region has 15 residues. CDR3 DNA sequence: TGTGCCAGCAGTCCCCTCGGACAGGGGGGGGAAAAACTGTTTTTT. This sequence encodes CASSPLGQGGEKLFF.

V gene TRBV11-2 combines with J gene TRBJ1-2; a possible D gene is TRBD1 (5 bases). This CDR3 is 15 amino acids long. Deletions cut 1 base from V and 3 bases from J, with 12 bases between. Germline V gene data show CDR1 as SGHAT and CDR2 as FQNNGV. The CDR3 bases are TGTGCCAGCAGCTTAGCGGAGGGGCTAGACTATGGCTACACCTTC. Residues: CASSLAEGLDYGYTF.

The V gene is TRBV25-1, the J gene TRBJ1-1; 7 nucleotides line up with TRBD1. This CDR3 contains 15 residues. CDR1 is MGHDK and CDR2 is SYGVNS in the germline V gene. Trimming took 2 bases from V and 4 from J; bases not matched to a gene: 7. The CDR3, as DNA: TGTGCCAGCAGTGAAGACGGGACAGCGGGCACTGAAGCTTTCTTT. Translated: CASSEDGTAGTEAFF.

This chain joins TRBV19 and TRBJ2-6; possibly TRBD2 for D (7 bases). Germline CDR1 reads LNHDA; CDR2 reads SQIVND (reference sequence). V was pared by 8 bases and J by 0 bases, with 17 bases between. This CDR3 spans 17 amino acids. CDR3 DNA: TGTGCCAGTCAGGGGAGGGCCGAGAGCTCTGGGGCCAACGTCCTGACTTTC. This translates into CASQGRAESSGANVLTF.

In this sample, this clone turned up a few times. V usage is TRBV29-1 and J usage is TRBJ1-2, with D perhaps matching TRBD1 (5 bases). The CDR3 runs to 14 residues. V dropped 6 bases and J dropped 3 bases, with 17 bases sitting between them. CDR1 is SQVTM and CDR2 is ANQGSEA in the germline V gene. The CDR3 coding sequence is TGCAGCGTCGGTGGGGGGATTTTTGACTATGGCTACACCTTC. This codes for CSVGGGIFDYGYTF.

This clone has just one count. V usage is TRBV30 and J usage is TRBJ1-1; D may be TRBD1 (5 bases). The ends were cut back, 0 bases at V and 9 bases at J, with 11 bases in the middle. CDR1 is GTSNPN, CDR2 SVGIG, per germline (reference sequence). The length of the CDR3 is 12 residues. The CDR3 sequence is CAWSVGVVQAFF. CDR3 bases: TGTGCCTGGAGTGTGGGGGTAGTTCAAGCTTTCTTT.

The CDR3 bases are TGCGCCAGCAGCCCTTCGAGGGTTGGGCAGCCCCAGCATTTT. Its translation is CASSPSRVGQPQHF. This chain links TRBV4-3 with TRBJ1-5; D ambiguous. The CDR3 runs to 14 residues. Germline CDR1 is LGHNA and CDR2 is YSLEER. V lost 4 bases to trimming and J lost 7 bases, with 14 bases between them.

V usage is TRBV15 and J usage is TRBJ1-6; D perhaps matches TRBD1 (5 bases). Germline V gene sequence: CDR1 LNHNV, CDR2 YYDKDF (reference sequence). The CDR3 is made up of 15 amino acids. V lost 1 base, J lost 7 bases, and 11 bases lay in between. For the CDR3, the DNA is TGTGCCACCAGCAGAGTTCCCCAGGGAAATTCACCCCTCCACTTT. Residues: CATSRVPQGNSPLHF.

The rearrangement joins TRBV6-1 to TRBJ2-3; 12 nucleotides match TRBD2. J lost 4 bases, V lost 2 bases, and 1 base had no gene match. The CDR3 is made up of 15 amino acids. Germline-derived CDR1 and CDR2 are MNHNS and SASEGT. CDR3 DNA sequence: TGTGCCAGCAGTGAACTAGCGGGGGGGCCAGATACGCAGTATTTT. It codes for CASSELAGGPDTQYF.

V gene TRBV5-1 combines with J gene TRBJ2-1; 11 bases agree with TRBD1. The V gene's germline CDR1 is SGHRS and CDR2 YFSETQ. Trimming at V came to 0 bases and at J to 7 bases, leaving 3 bases not matched to a gene. The length of the CDR3 is 15 residues. The CDR3 here is CASSLGTGGLNEQFF. CDR3 nucleotide sequence: TGCGCCAGCAGCTTGGGGACAGGGGGCTTGAATGAGCAGTTCTTC.

The rearrangement joins TRBV2 to TRBJ2-1; D is ambiguous. The CDR3 sequence is 11 residues long. CDR1 and CDR2 (germline): SNHLY, FYNNEI. V shed 7 bases and J shed 6 bases, with 7 bases lying between them. CDR3 bases: TGTGCCAGCATTAGGGTCAATGAGCAGTTCTTC. Residues: CASIRVNEQFF.

The J gene is TRBJ2-3, the V gene TRBV2, with 10 bases that match TRBD2. Germline CDR1 is SNHLY and CDR2 is FYNNEI. The length of the CDR3 is 14 residues. Losses at the gene ends were 4 bases for V and 5 bases for J; bases not matched to a gene: 3. CDR3 nucleotide sequence: TGTGCCAGCAGTGCGAGACTAGCGGGAGATACGCAGTATTTT. Translating it yields CASSARLAGDTQYF. Drawing the rest from reference TRBV2 and TRBJ2-3, the complete variable domain is EPEVTQTPSHQVTQMGQEVILRCVPISNHLYFYWYRQILGQKVEFLVSFYNNEISEKSEIFDDQFSVERPDGSNFTLKIRSTKLEDSAMYFCASSARLAGDTQYFGPGTRLTVL.

The gene calls are TRBV4-3 and TRBJ1-2, with D uncertain. This CDR3 is 15 amino acids long. Germline V gene lookup returns CDR1 LGHNA and CDR2 YSLEER. V lost 1 base, J lost 0 bases, and 9 bases lay in between. The chain's CDR3 is CASSQGMGSNYGYTF. CDR3 DNA sequence: TGCGCCAGCAGCCAAGGAATGGGGTCTAACTATGGCTACACCTTC.

The rearrangement uses TRBV7-9 and TRBJ2-7; 7 bases map to TRBD2. CDR1 is SEHNR, CDR2 FQNEAQ, per germline (reference sequence). J was trimmed by 2 bases and V by 1 base; bases with no gene match: 8. There are 16 residues in the CDR3. The CDR3 protein is CASSLVGGSKTYEQYF. CDR3 coding DNA: TGTGCCAGCAGCTTAGTCGGGGGGTCAAAAACCTACGAGCAGTACTTC. The full variable domain, in which reference TRBV7-9 and TRBJ2-7 provide the parts outside the CDR3, is DTGVSQNPRHKITKRGQNVTFRCDPISEHNRLYWYRQTLGQGPEFLTYFQNEAQLEKSRLLSDRFSAERPKGSFSTLEIQRTEQGDSAMYLCASSLVGGSKTYEQYFGPGTRLTVT.